This T cell receptor (beta chain) was observed in a study of T cell responses to AZD1222 COVID-19 vaccine. CDR1 and CDR2 from the germline V gene are MNHEY and SMNVEV (reference sequence). The length of the CDR3 is 13 residues. Trimming removed 5 bases from V and 2 bases from J; junction bases left unmatched: 2. Method: immunoSEQ multiplex PCR; TCRdb's copy keeps in-frame clones and lacks some. The sample yields tens of thousands of clones, around nine tenths seen once. The chain carries TRBV27 and TRBJ1-2; TRBD1 agrees at 7 bases. Specimen: peripheral blood, collected on day 0 of AZD1222 vaccination. This TCR derives from an adult in good health. CDR3 DNA: TGTGCCAGCAGTGAACAGGGGAACTATGGCTACACCTTC. This sequence encodes CASSEQGNYGYTF.